Listed here is a single TCR beta chain. The antigen remains unidentified. The data were taken from a study of shared clonotypes between healthy human individuals. The germline V gene encodes CDR1 KGHSH and CDR2 LQKENI. This CDR3 contains 15 residues. V trimming: 3 bases; J trimming: 6 bases; junction bases outside the gene matches: 10. Healthy and HIV-negative, the adult donors had no recent acute infections or vaccinations. General observations from the study: Sampling used blood alone; tissue repertoires probably differ.

Measured with immunoSEQ multiplex PCR; TCRdb has only the in-frame clones, and not every one. The data show more than 2,000,000 clones, roughly 92% seen once. The TCR sequence derives from a man younger than 35 in good health. Sequencing was performed on naive CD4+ T cells sorted from blood. Subset of the sample: CD45RA+ positively selected. This rearrangement joins TRBV18 to TRBJ2-7, with 8 positions matching TRBD2. The CDR3 DNA reads TGTGCCAGCTCACCCTTGGGTAGCGGGGCCCGCGAGCAGTACTTC. The encoded protein is CASSPLGSGAREQYF.